This TCR beta chain was profiled in a study of T cells in Graves' hyperthyroidism and ophthalmopathy. The table lists this clonotype with many counts. The antigen remains undetermined. Researchers amplified the TCR beta CDR3 regions from RNA transcripts. A first-round RT-PCR of the TCR CDR3 used the HTBI primer set. TCRdb recomputed calls from the multiplex PCR reads with MiXCR, one row per CDR3 protein. Among some 270,000 distinct CDR3 sequences listed, less than 15% were seen once. Unmatched junction bases numbered 16, after V lost 5 bases and J lost 3 bases. CDR1 is MNHNS and CDR2 is SASEGT in the germline V gene. CDR3 size: 18 residues. These patients, aged 18 to 65, had recently diagnosed hyperthyroidism lasting under 2 months. Diagnoses were established using clinical symptoms, serum thyroxine and TRAb, thyroid ultrasound and orbital computed tomography. The authors obtained PBMCs from 10 ml of fresh peripheral blood.

General study findings and limits: Most clonotypes expanded in thyroid above 0.001 were likewise present in blood.

This TCR was sampled from a woman in her thirties with Graves' hyperthyroidism that later progressed to Graves' ophthalmopathy. The sequencing sample was made of blood. The V call is TRBV6-1, the J call TRBJ2-7; 10 bases align to TRBD2. The CDR3 bases are TGTGCCAGCAGTACCTGGGTGGGGTGGGCTAGCGGGAGCTACGAGCAGTACTTC. The encoded protein is CASSTWVGWASGSYEQYF.